This T cell receptor beta chain was identified in a study of blood T cells in healthy people across ages (dated by TCRdb to between 2015 and 2017). Context from the whole study: Template switching captured roughly one uniquely barcoded TCR beta cDNA molecule per two T cells in model experiments. The study measured age-related changes in TCR beta repertoire diversity using deep sequencing normalized with unique cDNA molecular identifiers. The donors were divided into four age groups: young (average approximately 17 years), middle-aged (around 41), aged (under 70) and long-lived (82). To avoid experimental bias, donors of different ages were spread randomly across the sequencing lanes. Two additional independent replicas of 1 million unique cDNA reads from the same blood draw were analyzed for two donors (one aged 18 to 30 and one aged 80 or older).

Receptors were amplified or captured by 5' RACE. The sequencer was an Illumina HiSeq 2500. The second PCR ran for roughly 7 to 11 cycles and used a J-beta primer mix along with a sample-barcoded 5' primer. A template-switch 5' adaptor carrying 12 random nucleotides introduced a unique molecular identifier onto each TCR beta cDNA molecule. At least 2.5 million CDR3-containing paired-end reads were obtained from each sample. The Mint cDNA synthesis kit, primed by a TRBC-specific oligonucleotide, was used to synthesize first-strand cDNA from all RNA. All cDNA was treated with uracil-DNA glycosylase and then went through a first 18-cycle PCR with the universal primers M1SS and BC2_uni_R. On the study's bioinformatics: For normalization, 1 million high-quality reads were randomly selected from each sample, with every read carrying a distinct molecular identifier. Instead of being binned into consensus sequences, reads with shared molecular identifiers were discarded. MiTCR, with a Q25 quality threshold and the strictest error-elimination algorithm, was used for CDR3 identification, clonotype clustering and error correction. A nonparametric unseen species model with Euler transformation was used to estimate lower-bound total TCR beta diversity. In TCRdb, the public reads were trimmed at Q25 with fastp and aligned with MiXCR, with productive beta chains retained. All rows with the same CDR3 protein become a single entry with the most common DNA and genes. None of the V and J calls come from the authors' own analysis; TCRdb made them. The sample table holds about 1,400,000 distinct CDR3 sequences, of which 59% were seen once. Over 6.5% of the sample belongs to the ten largest clones.

The CDR3 runs 14 residues from the cysteine to the phenylalanine. The CDR3 DNA has 42 bases and is translated from base 1. Trimming at the junction amounts to 7 bases on V and 1 base on J, and the germline ends lie 14 bases apart. CDR1 and CDR2 (SQVTM, ANQGSEA) derive from the germline V gene. Results and caveats for the whole study, not just this receptor: Conclusive comparison of naive and antigen-experienced compartments was prevented by the profiling of bulk unsorted PBMCs. The percentage of naive T cells measured by flow cytometry correlated strongly with observed TCR beta diversity. Observed TCR beta diversity per million T cells fell roughly linearly with age, and a significant reduction was already apparent by age about 36. The long-lived group showed more naive CD4+ T cells, fewer expanded clones and increased TCR diversity than the aged group, suggesting age selection. Donor CMV infection status was unknown, potentially confounding age-related changes in expanded clonotypes. Estimates of total diversity based on one million sequenced T cells were considered lower bounds and underestimates.

Systemically healthy Caucasian individuals from Russia, 35 to 50 in total and aged roughly 6 to 100 years, were included as donors. Each donor gave 9.5 to 10 milliliters of peripheral blood, drawn into EDTA-treated Vacutainer tubes. Ficoll-Paque density-gradient centrifugation was used to isolate PBMCs, with at least 6.5 million per sample. Trizol reagent was used to extract total RNA from PBMCs, with at least 5.5 micrograms per sample. The percentages of naive CD45RAhigh/CD27high T cells were determined by flow cytometry on a PBMC aliquot from every donor. A note on this clonotype: There is no known antigen for this receptor. Base quality data are lacking; no much larger clone is found one base away.

Sequencing input: blood. The rearranged segments are TRBV29-1 and TRBJ2-1, with TRBD2 perhaps the D gene, on 6 matching bases. The clonotype comes from a man between 18 and 35 years old in good health. The CDR3 sequence is CSARLVGSYNEQFF. In nucleotide form, the sequence is TGCAGCGCGAGACTAGTGGGTTCCTACAATGAGCAGTTCTTC.